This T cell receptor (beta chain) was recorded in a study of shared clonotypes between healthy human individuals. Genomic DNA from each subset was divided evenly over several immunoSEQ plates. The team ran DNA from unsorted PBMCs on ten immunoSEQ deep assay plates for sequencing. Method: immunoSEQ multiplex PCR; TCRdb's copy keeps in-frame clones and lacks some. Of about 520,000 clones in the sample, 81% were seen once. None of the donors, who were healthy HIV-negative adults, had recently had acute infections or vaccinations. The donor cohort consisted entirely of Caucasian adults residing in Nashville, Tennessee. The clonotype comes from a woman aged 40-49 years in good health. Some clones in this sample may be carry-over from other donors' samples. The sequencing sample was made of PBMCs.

The CDR3 loop reads CASSYKTGETGELFF. The CDR3 region has the DNA TGTGCCAGCAGTTACAAGACAGGGGAGACCGGGGAGCTGTTTTTT. The chain employs TRBV6-5 and TRBJ2-2, with 8 bases fitting TRBD1. Germline-derived CDR1 and CDR2 are MNHEY and SVGAGI. The CDR3 is 15 amino acids. With 2 bases clipped from V and 5 bases from J, the junction kept 4 bases outside the gene matches.